These 23 T cell receptor beta chains were all obtained from the same sample, sequenced in a study of spatial heterogeneity in lung cancer. TCRdb redid the calling of the 5' RACE reads with MiXCR, one entry per CDR3 protein. The sample lists over 50,000 distinct CDR3 sequences; about 5.9% were seen once. Time point noted: sample taken at primary tumor resection. This sample comprised PBMCs, obtained at surgery. The receptors come from a female donor with early-stage non-small cell lung cancer.

This clonotype was detected only a few times. The rearrangement links TRBV25-1 to TRBJ2-7; TRBD2 might be the D (5 bases). Germline V gene lookup returns CDR1 MGHDK and CDR2 SYGVNS. With 1 base removed from V and 5 bases from J, the gap between germline ends came to 12 bases. The CDR3 consists of 14 residues. The CDR3 loop reads CASSELRRSNEQYF. Here the CDR3 DNA reads TGTGCCAGCAGTGAATTAAGGAGGTCCAACGAGCAGTACTTC.

This clonotype was recorded many times. Written as DNA, the CDR3 is TGTGCCAGCAGCTTATCGGGGGGACTCGAGCAGTACTTC. This encodes CASSLSGGLEQYF. The chain has TRBV7-3 and TRBJ2-7; 7 bases fit TRBD2. Germline V CDR1 and CDR2: SGHTA, FQGTGA. V trimming: 2 bases; J trimming: 6 bases; junction bases outside the gene matches: 4. The CDR3 contains 13 residues. Drawing the rest from reference TRBV7-3 and TRBJ2-7, the complete variable domain is GAGVSQTPSNKVTEKGKYVELRCDPISGHTALYWYRQSLGQGPEFLIYFQGTGAADDSGLPNDRFFAVRPEGSVSTLKIQRTERGDSAVYLCASSLSGGLEQYFGPGTRLTVT.

This clonotype was counted ten times or more. The rearrangement joins TRBV6-6 to TRBJ1-5, with D maybe TRBD1 (6 bases). Germline CDR1 and CDR2: MNHNY and SVGAGI (reference sequence). CDR3 size: 14 residues. Trimming pared 0 bases from V and 9 bases from J, leaving 12 bases between. The CDR3 protein is CASSYSLEGGPQHF. The CDR3 region has the DNA TGTGCCAGCAGTTACTCACTGGAGGGGGGGCCCCAGCATTTT.

The table lists this clonotype with a few counts. The chain couples TRBV2 to TRBJ1-5, with TRBD1 identical over 10 bases. With 6 bases clipped from V and 6 bases from J, the junction kept 8 bases outside the gene matches. The length of the CDR3 is 15 residues. Germline-derived CDR1 and CDR2 are SNHLY and FYNNEI. DNA for the CDR3: TGTGCCAGCAGAACCGGGACAGGGGTTGGTCAGCCCCAGCATTTT. Encoded protein: CASRTGTGVGQPQHF.

This clonotype occurred many times. V usage is TRBV29-1 and J usage is TRBJ1-2; 8 bases map to TRBD1. CDR3 length: 11 amino acids. From germline, CDR1 is SQVTM and CDR2 ANQGSEA. Germline trimming cut 4 bases from V and 7 bases from J; bases unmatched to any gene: 2. The CDR3 loop reads CSVAGGVGYTF. CDR3 sequence (DNA): TGCAGCGTTGCAGGGGGCGTTGGCTACACCTTC.

This clonotype was seen repeatedly, ten times or more. This rearrangement joins TRBV24-1 to TRBJ2-3; 9 bases agree with TRBD1. Per the germline V gene, CDR1 is KGHDR and CDR2 is SFDVKD. Trimming at V came to 3 bases and at J to 5 bases, leaving 8 bases not matched to a gene. CDR3 length equals 16 residues. The CDR3 region is CATSDPGTGSGDTQYF. CDR3 nucleotides: TGTGCCACCAGTGATCCCGGGACAGGGTCGGGAGATACGCAGTATTTT.

The J gene is TRBJ2-2, the V gene TRBV27; 7 bases align to TRBD1. This CDR3 has 17 residues. The V and J ends lost 1 base and 5 bases, in that order; junction bases with no gene match: 10. CDR1 MNHEY and CDR2 SMNVEV come from the germline V gene (reference sequence). CDR3 loop: CASSLWGQRGPTGELFF. As DNA, the CDR3 is TGTGCCAGCAGTTTATGGGGACAGAGGGGGCCGACCGGGGAGCTGTTTTTT.

This sequence joins TRBV6-1 and TRBJ1-2; a possible D gene is TRBD1 (5 bases). The germline V and J ends were trimmed by 2 bases and 4 bases, with 11 bases remaining between them. The CDR3 runs to 14 residues. Germline lookup yields CDR1 MNHNS and CDR2 SASEGT. As DNA, the CDR3 is TGTGCCAGCAGTGAAATTGGGGGTCCCTATGGCTACACCTTC. Residues: CASSEIGGPYGYTF.

This clonotype was observed a few times. This sequence joins TRBV18 and TRBJ2-1; TRBD2 matches at 9 bases. The CDR3 is 17 residues long. V was pared by 1 base and J by 7 bases, with 11 bases of the junction left unmatched. Germline-derived CDR1 and CDR2 are KGHSH and LQKENI. CDR3 amino acids: CASSPQVASGKGNEQFF. In DNA, the CDR3 is TGTGCCAGCTCACCACAAGTCGCTAGCGGGAAAGGGAATGAGCAGTTCTTC.

The chain employs TRBV2 and TRBJ1-4, with D possibly matching TRBD1 (5 bases). Trimming stripped 9 bases from V and 4 bases from J, with 12 bases between. The CDR3 contains 13 residues. Germline assignment: CDR1 SNHLY and CDR2 FYNNEI. CDR3 in amino acids: CASDRLFNEKLFF. The CDR3 bases are TGTGCCAGTGACAGACTATTTAATGAAAAACTGTTTTTT. Variable domain in full (rest from reference TRBV2 and TRBJ1-4): EPEVTQTPSHQVTQMGQEVILRCVPISNHLYFYWYRQILGQKVEFLVSFYNNEISEKSEIFDDQFSVERPDGSNFTLKIRSTKLEDSAMYFCASDRLFNEKLFFGSGTQLSVL.

In this sample, this clonotype turned up many times. The chain has TRBV7-9 and TRBJ2-1; maybe TRBD1 (6 bases). The CDR3 runs to 16 residues. Germline CDR1 and CDR2: SEHNR and FQNEAQ (reference sequence). Trimming removed 5 bases at V and 0 bases at J, with 14 bases between. The CDR3, as DNA: TGTGCCAGCAGCCCGGTATTACAGGGCTCCTACAATGAGCAGTTCTTC. As protein: CASSPVLQGSYNEQFF.

This clonotype was detected a few times. V is TRBV6-6 and J is TRBJ1-6, with 7 nucleotides matching TRBD1. The germline gives CDR1 MNHNY, CDR2 SVGAGI (reference sequence). Trimming took 7 bases from V and 5 from J; bases not matched to a gene: 5. This CDR3 is 14 amino acids long. CDR3 protein: CASKGGADNSPLHF. The CDR3 DNA reads as TGTGCCAGCAAAGGGGGCGCAGATAATTCACCCCTCCACTTT.

This clonotype was seen ten or more times. This chain connects TRBV2 to TRBJ2-5; possible D gene TRBD2, 5 bases. This CDR3 spans 15 amino acids. The ends were cut back, 3 bases at V and 2 bases at J, with 13 bases in the middle. From germline, CDR1 is SNHLY and CDR2 FYNNEI. For the CDR3, the DNA is TGTGCCAGCAGTGAGCGGACTGTTATACAAGAGACCCAGTACTTC. Protein product: CASSERTVIQETQYF.

V and J are TRBV28 and TRBJ2-6; D not resolved. The CDR3 runs 15 residues. The V end was cut by 5 bases, the J end by 0 bases, with 8 bases between. Germline V gene sequence: CDR1 MDHEN, CDR2 SYDVKM. CDR3 coding DNA: TGTGCCAGCAGTCTTGCATACTCTGGGGCCAACGTCCTGACTTTC. Translating gives CASSLAYSGANVLTF.

This clonotype was found many times. The V call is TRBV28, the J call TRBJ1-5; a possible D gene is TRBD1 (6 bases). This CDR3 is built from 15 residues. Trimming pared 2 bases from V and 2 bases from J, leaving 10 bases between. Germline CDR1 and CDR2: MDHEN and SYDVKM. The CDR3 is CASSLSGGGNQPQHF. DNA of the CDR3: TGTGCCAGCAGTTTAAGTGGGGGCGGCAATCAGCCCCAGCATTTT. The complete variable domain, with remaining parts taken from reference TRBV28 and TRBJ1-5, reads DVKVTQSSRYLVKRTGEKVFLECVQDMDHENMFWYRQDPGLGLRLIYFSYDVKMKEKGDIPEGYSVSREKKERFSLILESASTNQTSMYLCASSLSGGGNQPQHFGDGTRLSIL.

Many counts were recorded for this clonotype. CDR3 coding DNA: TGTGCCAGCAGCCTGGAAAGGAATCAGCCCCAGCATTTT. This gives the protein CASSLERNQPQHF. The chain carries TRBV3-1 and TRBJ1-5, with no clear D. CDR1 and CDR2 from the germline V gene are LGHDT and YNNKEL (reference sequence). This CDR3 spans 13 amino acids. V dropped 4 bases and J dropped 4 bases, with 8 bases sitting between them.

This clonotype was found many times. The rearrangement joins TRBV5-1 to TRBJ2-6; D call uncertain. From germline, CDR1 is SGHRS and CDR2 YFSETQ. The CDR3 consists of 14 residues. V was trimmed by 4 bases and J by 0 bases, leaving 5 bases between them. CDR3 nucleotide sequence: TGCGCCAGCAGCCCCCCCTCTGGGGCCAACGTCCTGACTTTC. Amino acids: CASSPPSGANVLTF.

This clonotype was seen more than once but under ten times. V and J are TRBV7-9 and TRBJ1-6, with D unclear. The CDR3 runs 15 residues. The V gene lost 4 bases and the J gene lost 6 bases, with 13 bases spanning the gap. The germline gives CDR1 SEHNR, CDR2 FQNEAQ (reference sequence). The CDR3 coding sequence is TGTGCCAGCAGCTCCGGGTCCTACGCTAATTCACCCCTCCACTTT. This codes for CASSSGSYANSPLHF. The full variable domain, rest sourced from reference TRBV7-9 and TRBJ1-6, is DTGVSQNPRHKITKRGQNVTFRCDPISEHNRLYWYRQTLGQGPEFLTYFQNEAQLEKSRLLSDRFSAERPKGSFSTLEIQRTEQGDSAMYLCASSSGSYANSPLHFGNGTRLTVT.

This clonotype was counted ten times or more. This sequence joins TRBV5-1 and TRBJ2-7; 10 bases are shared with TRBD2. V lost 1 base and J lost 0; bases outside the gene matches: 1. Germline V gives CDR1 SGHRS, CDR2 YFSETQ. This CDR3 spans 15 amino acids. The CDR3 nucleotides read TGCGCCAGCAGCTTGACTAGCGGGACCTCCTACGAGCAGTACTTC. This encodes CASSLTSGTSYEQYF.

This clonotype came up many times. The rearrangement joins TRBV28 to TRBJ2-2; no clear D gene. This CDR3 has 12 residues. Trimming took off 8 bases at V and 1 base at J, with 5 bases between the two ends. Germline V lookup: CDR1 MDHEN, CDR2 SYDVKM. The CDR3 region is CASRQNTGELFF. In nucleotides, the CDR3 is TGTGCCAGCCGACAGAACACCGGGGAGCTGTTTTTT. Complete variable domain (other parts from reference TRBV28 and TRBJ2-2): DVKVTQSSRYLVKRTGEKVFLECVQDMDHENMFWYRQDPGLGLRLIYFSYDVKMKEKGDIPEGYSVSREKKERFSLILESASTNQTSMYLCASRQNTGELFFGEGSRLTVL.

CDR3 sequence (DNA): TGTGCCAGCAGCGCCCGAGGGGGCAGCACAGATACGCAGTATTTT. Translated: CASSARGGSTDTQYF. The V call is TRBV7-2, the J call TRBJ2-3; 7 nucleotides match TRBD1. CDR3 length: 15 amino acids. V shed 5 bases, J shed 0 bases, and the junction held 5 bases outside the gene matches. From germline, CDR1 is SGHTA and CDR2 FQGNSA.

V gene TRBV11-2 combines with J gene TRBJ1-5, with a weak D call TRBD1 (5 bases). Trimming shortened V by 5 bases and J by 0 bases, and 11 bases separated the two germline ends. Germline values: CDR1 SGHAT, CDR2 FQNNGV. This CDR3 comprises 15 residues. The CDR3 nucleotides are TGTGCCAGCAGCCCACAGGCTAATAGCAATCAGCCCCAGCATTTT. It specifies CASSPQANSNQPQHF.

V and J are TRBV7-6 and TRBJ2-1; 8 bases map to TRBD1. The V gene end was trimmed by 0 bases and the J gene end by 5 bases; junction bases not matched to a gene: 9. The CDR3 contains 17 residues. Germline CDR1 is SGHVS and CDR2 is FNYEAQ. The CDR3 here is CASSLAALGQADNEQFF. Written as DNA, the CDR3 is TGTGCCAGCAGCTTAGCCGCGCTGGGACAGGCCGACAATGAGCAGTTCTTC.